The 11 T cell receptor beta chains below all came from one sample that was sequenced in a study of T cell changes during pregnancy in multiple sclerosis. TCRdb keeps only in-frame clones here, not all; method: immunoSEQ multiplex PCR. The sample records tens of thousands of clones, 92% being singletons. Source: peripheral blood, taken in the first trimester of pregnancy. Every receptor here comes from a female donor with multiple sclerosis, enrolled in a pregnancy study.

This chain links TRBV9 with TRBJ1-4; no firm D call. CDR1 and CDR2 (germline): SGDLS, YYNGEE. The CDR3 spans 12 residues. V lost 0 bases to trimming and J lost 13 bases, with 10 bases between them. The CDR3, as DNA: TGTGCCAGCAGCGTAGATGGCAGCGGACTGTTTTTT. It specifies CASSVDGSGLFF.

V is TRBV20-1 and J is TRBJ1-6; the D is unclear. V was cut by 6 bases and J by 9 bases, with 9 bases left in between. The CDR3 loop spans 11 amino acids. Germline loops: CDR1 DFQATT, CDR2 SNEGSKA (reference sequence). CDR3 region: CSASEGSPLHF. The CDR3 nucleotides read TGCAGTGCCAGTGAGGGTTCACCCCTCCACTTT.

The V gene is TRBV19, the J gene TRBJ1-1; D perhaps matches TRBD1 (5 bases). CDR1 is LNHDA and CDR2 is SQIVND in the germline V gene (reference sequence). The ends were cut back, 2 bases at V and 10 bases at J, with 26 bases in the middle. This CDR3 comprises 17 residues. The CDR3 DNA reads TGTGCCAGTAGTATAAAGGGACTAGGGGTTCCGACCCATGGAGCTTTCTTT. This gives the protein CASSIKGLGVPTHGAFF. Variable domain in full (rest from reference TRBV19 and TRBJ1-1): DGGITQSPKYLFRKEGQNVTLSCEQNLNHDAMYWYRQDPGQGLRLIYYSQIVNDFQKGDIAEGYSVSREKKESFPLTVTSAQKNPTAFYLCASSIKGLGVPTHGAFFGQGTRLTVV.

The gene calls are TRBV7-3 and TRBJ1-2; 10 nucleotides agree with TRBD1. CDR1 is SGHTA, CDR2 FQGTGA, per germline. Trimming removed 5 bases from V and 2 bases from J; junction bases left unmatched: 5. The CDR3 contains 15 residues. The CDR3 is CASSRSGQGNYGYTF. The CDR3 DNA is TGTGCCAGCAGCCGCTCGGGACAGGGGAACTATGGCTACACCTTC.

This chain joins TRBV2 and TRBJ1-1, with no clear D. There are 14 residues in the CDR3. The V and J ends lost 6 bases and 3 bases respectively, with 14 bases between them. Germline CDR1 SNHLY, CDR2 FYNNEI. This CDR3 is CASSSTRSDTEAFF. CDR3 in DNA: TGTGCCAGCAGCTCGACAAGGTCTGACACTGAAGCTTTCTTT.

The chain has TRBV5-6 and TRBJ2-1, with D perhaps matching TRBD2 (5 bases). V lost 0 bases and J lost 4, with 14 bases in between. Looked up from germline, CDR1 is SGHDT and CDR2 is YYEEEE. CDR3 length: 16 residues. The CDR3 reads CASSLGLARRYNEQFF. CDR3 nucleotide sequence: TGTGCCAGCAGCTTGGGGCTAGCCCGTAGATACAATGAGCAGTTCTTC. The whole variable domain, filled in from reference TRBV5-6 and TRBJ2-1, reads DAGVTQSPTHLIKTRGQQVTLRCSPKSGHDTVSWYQQALGQGPQFIFQYYEEEERQRGNFPDRFSGHQFPNYSSELNVNALLLGDSALYLCASSLGLARRYNEQFFGPGTRLTVL.

The CDR3 reads CASSPGLDSNEQFF. The CDR3 nucleotides read TGTGCCAGCAGCCCCGGCCTGGACAGCAATGAGCAGTTCTTC. The chain joins TRBV7-2 to TRBJ2-1; TRBD1 is a possible D gene (6 bases). The germline V gene encodes CDR1 SGHTA and CDR2 FQGNSA. The CDR3 covers 14 residues. Trimming left V 5 bases short and J 6 bases short, with 14 bases between. The complete variable domain, with remaining parts taken from reference TRBV7-2 and TRBJ2-1, reads GAGVSQSPSNKVTEKGKDVELRCDPISGHTALYWYRQSLGQGLEFLIYFQGNSAPDKSGLPSDRFSAERTGGSVSTLTIQRTQQEDSAVYLCASSPGLDSNEQFFGPGTRLTVL.

The chain employs TRBV19 and TRBJ2-7, with 7 bases that match TRBD1. The CDR3 runs 14 residues. Trimming cost V 4 bases and J 9 bases; bases outside gene matches: 12. CDR1 is LNHDA, CDR2 SQIVND, per germline (reference sequence). CDR3 coding DNA: TGTGCCAGTAGTACGACAGGGCAACTTCACGGGCAGTACTTC. It yields the protein CASSTTGQLHGQYF. Full variable domain (rest looked up from reference TRBV19 and TRBJ2-7): DGGITQSPKYLFRKEGQNVTLSCEQNLNHDAMYWYRQDPGQGLRLIYYSQIVNDFQKGDIAEGYSVSREKKESFPLTVTSAQKNPTAFYLCASSTTGQLHGQYFGPGTRLTVT.

The J gene is TRBJ1-1, the V gene TRBV25-1; TRBD1 matches at 7 bases. V shed 9 bases and J 1 base; nucleotides not matched to a gene: 5. Germline V gives CDR1 MGHDK, CDR2 SYGVNS. This CDR3 has 13 amino acids. CDR3 bases: TGTGCCAGTCTCGGACAGGAGAACACTGAAGCTTTCTTT. Protein sequence: CASLGQENTEAFF.

J is TRBJ2-3 and V is TRBV7-2; no reliable D call. Trimming took 3 bases from V and 4 from J, leaving 17 bases between them. CDR1 is SGHTA, CDR2 FQGNSA, per germline. The CDR3 is 16 amino acids. The CDR3 DNA is TGTGCCAGCAGCTTGGCAACCCAACTGGCGGCAGATACGCAGTATTTT. It is translated as CASSLATQLAADTQYF.

The rearrangement uses TRBV6-1 and TRBJ2-7; D gene ambiguous. Per germline, CDR1 MNHNS and CDR2 SASEGT. This CDR3 comprises 15 residues. Trimming stripped 3 bases from V and 1 base from J, with 13 bases between. CDR3 DNA sequence: TGTGCCAGCAGTGATAATCGCCTATCTTCCTACGAGCAGTACTTC. It translates to CASSDNRLSSYEQYF.